These 6 T cell receptor beta chains were all obtained from the same sample, sequenced in a study of cytomegalovirus exposure and HLA in healthy donors (dated 2017 in TCRdb). Library method: the immunoSEQ multiplex PCR assay. For the multiplex PCR, a mixture combining 60 forward primers for TCR Vbeta segments and 13 reverse primers for TCR Jbeta segments was used. TCRdb mirrors the immuneACCESS table, restricted to in-frame sequences. Some clones are absent from its copies; in checked studies, under half trace to an unresolved V gene, and the reason for the others is unknown. For this sample there are approximately 110,000 clones; 55% to 75% appear just once. The top ten clones comprise around 8.2% of the sample. Sample: PBMCs. The receptor source for this set is a man aged 30 to 45 in good health and CMV-seropositive.

This chain joins TRBV7-8 and TRBJ1-2; 9 nucleotides match TRBD1. CDR1 is SGHVS and CDR2 is FQNEAQ in the germline V gene. With 5 bases clipped from V and 8 bases from J, the junction kept 15 bases outside the gene matches. This CDR3 spans 16 amino acids. DNA of the CDR3: TGTGCCAGCAGCCGAGTCCGGGACAGGGTCGAGGGCGGCTACACCTTC. Amino acids: CASSRVRDRVEGGYTF.

The chain uses TRBV10-3 and TRBJ2-5; 7 bases fit TRBD1. The CDR3 is 14 residues long. Germline values: CDR1 ENHRY, CDR2 SYGVKD. V lost 3 bases and J lost 2; bases outside the gene matches: 3. The CDR3 sequence is CAISDRGQQETQYF. CDR3 bases: TGTGCCATCAGTGACAGGGGACAGCAAGAGACCCAGTACTTC.

J is TRBJ1-3 and V is TRBV7-2; TRBD1 aligns across 9 bases. The CDR3 has 19 amino acids. Germline CDR1 is SGHTA and CDR2 is FQGNSA. Trimming cost V 5 bases and J 0 bases; bases outside gene matches: 14. This chain's CDR3 is CASSPRDRAVMGSGNTIYF. The DNA for the CDR3 is TGTGCCAGCAGCCCCAGGGACAGGGCAGTTATGGGCTCTGGAAACACCATATATTTT.

The genes are TRBV11-2 and TRBJ1-1; 8 bases match TRBD1. Germline assignment: CDR1 SGHAT and CDR2 FQNNGV. The V and J ends lost 2 bases and 10 bases, in that order; junction bases with no gene match: 3. The length of the CDR3 is 12 residues. The DNA for the CDR3 is TGTGCCAGCAGCTTACAAACAGGGGGAGCTTTCTTT. Translated: CASSLQTGGAFF.

V usage is TRBV28 and J usage is TRBJ1-6; 9 bases match TRBD1. Trimming took 2 bases from V and 0 from J; bases not matched to a gene: 8. The CDR3 contains 19 residues. From germline, CDR1 is MDHEN and CDR2 SYDVKM. For the CDR3, the DNA is TGTGCCAGCAGTTTAACAGGGGGCGGTGGCTTCTCCTATAATTCACCCCTCCACTTT. Protein sequence: CASSLTGGGGFSYNSPLHF.

The gene calls are TRBV2 and TRBJ2-5; no clear D. This CDR3 has 12 amino acids. Between the trimmed V and J ends, which lost 2 bases and 12 bases, there was a span of 13 bases. Germline V gives CDR1 SNHLY, CDR2 FYNNEI. CDR3 nucleotide sequence: TGTGCCAGCAGTGAACGCGACCACAGAAAGTACTTC. This encodes CASSERDHRKYF.